These 5 T cell receptor beta chains share one sample of origin, sequenced in a study of blood T cell repertoires in COVID-19. This table comes from immunoSEQ multiplex PCR, and its TCRdb copy is limited to in-frame clones, with some not included. In the table there are roughly 240,000 clones, roughly 82% of which are singletons. The sequencing input was peripheral blood. These receptor sequences come from a woman in her 70s with acute or convalescent COVID-19.

This sequence joins TRBV18 and TRBJ2-1; no firm D call. The CDR3 loop spans 15 amino acids. The V and J ends lost 0 bases and 1 base respectively, with 7 bases between them. Germline V gives CDR1 KGHSH, CDR2 LQKENI. In DNA form, the CDR3 reads TGTGCCAGCTCACCACCTTCCCCTTCCTACAATGAGCAGTTCTTC. It translates to CASSPPSPSYNEQFF.

The J gene is TRBJ2-6, the V gene TRBV5-1; a possible D gene is TRBD2 (6 bases). The V and J ends lost 4 bases and 2 bases respectively, with 16 bases between them. CDR1 and CDR2 from the germline V gene are SGHRS and YFSETQ. CDR3 length equals 17 residues. CDR3 bases: TGCGCCAGCAGCGCGGGGACCGTTGATGCTGGGGCCAACGTCCTGACTTTC. This gives the protein CASSAGTVDAGANVLTF.

The chain recombines TRBV30 with TRBJ2-7; 11 nucleotides match TRBD1. The CDR3 runs 16 residues. Germline trimming cut 2 bases from V and 1 base from J; bases unmatched to any gene: 7. Germline CDR1 GTSNPN, CDR2 SVGIG (reference sequence). This CDR3 is CAWSNIGTGGSYEQYF. The CDR3 nucleotides are TGTGCCTGGAGTAACATTGGGACAGGGGGTTCCTACGAGCAGTACTTC.

The chain uses TRBV3-1 (or the pseudogene TRBV3-2) and TRBJ1-3, with 8 bases that match TRBD1. The germline V gene encodes CDR1 LGHDT and CDR2 YNNKEL (reference sequence). This CDR3 spans 16 amino acids. Trimming cost V 4 bases and J 2 bases; bases outside gene matches: 7. The CDR3 loop reads CASSPFDRGTGNTIYF. CDR3 DNA: TGTGCCAGCAGCCCGTTCGACAGGGGAACTGGAAACACCATATATTTT.

The gene calls are TRBV6-6 and TRBJ2-5; 7 bases agree with TRBD1. V lost 6 bases to trimming and J lost 0 bases; unmatched junction nucleotides: 4. Germline V CDR1 and CDR2: MNHNY, SVGAGI (reference sequence). The CDR3 runs to 14 residues. The CDR3, as DNA: TGTGCCAGCAGAGAGGGACAGCACCAAGAGACCCAGTACTTC. Its translation is CASREGQHQETQYF.